The 2 T cell receptor beta chains reported below all come from one sample, sequenced in a study of T cells in localized non-small cell lung cancer. Sequencing was performed with immunoSEQ multiplex PCR; in TCRdb, only in-frame clones are kept and a portion is missing. The table has about 33,000 clones, roughly 90% seen once. This material consisted of peripheral blood, taken before any cancer treatment. The source is a man aged 40 to 70 with stage I lung adenocarcinoma.

The V call is TRBV19, the J call TRBJ1-1, with D hard to call. Germline lookup yields CDR1 LNHDA and CDR2 SQIVND (reference sequence). This CDR3 is 14 amino acids long. V gave up 3 bases and J gave up 3 bases, with 11 bases separating them. The CDR3 sequence: CASSMTQRDTEAFF. The CDR3 DNA reads TGTGCCAGTAGTATGACCCAGCGCGACACTGAAGCTTTCTTT.

The chain has TRBV5-6 and TRBJ2-7; 11 bases are shared with TRBD1. The germline V gene encodes CDR1 SGHDT and CDR2 YYEEEE. The ends lost 4 bases at V and 2 bases at J; junction bases unmatched: 8. The CDR3 is 16 residues long. CDR3 bases: TGTGCCAGCAGCGTGCCAGGGACAGGGGGACCCTACGAGCAGTACTTC. It codes for CASSVPGTGGPYEQYF.